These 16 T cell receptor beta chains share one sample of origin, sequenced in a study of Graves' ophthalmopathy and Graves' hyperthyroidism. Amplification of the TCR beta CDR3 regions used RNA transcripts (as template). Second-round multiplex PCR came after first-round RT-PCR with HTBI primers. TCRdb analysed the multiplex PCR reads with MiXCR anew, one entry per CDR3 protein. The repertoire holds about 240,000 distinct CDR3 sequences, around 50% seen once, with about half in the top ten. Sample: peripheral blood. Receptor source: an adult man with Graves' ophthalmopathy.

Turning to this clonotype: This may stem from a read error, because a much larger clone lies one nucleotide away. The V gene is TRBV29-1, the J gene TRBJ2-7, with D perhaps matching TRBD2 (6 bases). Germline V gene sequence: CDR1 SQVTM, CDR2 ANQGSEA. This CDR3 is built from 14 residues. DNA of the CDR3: TGCAGCGTGGAGGGGCGGGGTCCCCACTACGAGCGGTACTTC. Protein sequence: CSVEGRGPHYERYF.

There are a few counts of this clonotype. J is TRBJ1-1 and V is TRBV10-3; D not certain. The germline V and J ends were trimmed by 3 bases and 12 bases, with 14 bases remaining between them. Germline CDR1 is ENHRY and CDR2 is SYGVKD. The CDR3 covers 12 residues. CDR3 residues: CAISDLRGRSFF. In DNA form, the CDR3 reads TGTGCCATCAGTGATTTACGGGGAAGGTCTTTCTTT.

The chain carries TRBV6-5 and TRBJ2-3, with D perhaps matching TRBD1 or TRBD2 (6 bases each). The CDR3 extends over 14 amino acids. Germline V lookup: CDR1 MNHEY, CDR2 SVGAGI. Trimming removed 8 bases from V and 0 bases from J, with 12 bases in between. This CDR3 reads CASGQGTSTDTQYF. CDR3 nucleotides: TGTGCCAGCGGTCAGGGGACTAGCACAGATACGCAGTATTTT.

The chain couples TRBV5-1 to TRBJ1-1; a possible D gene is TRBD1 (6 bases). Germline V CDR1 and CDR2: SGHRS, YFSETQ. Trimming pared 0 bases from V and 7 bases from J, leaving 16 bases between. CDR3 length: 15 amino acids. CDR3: CASSLAWGQEGEAFF. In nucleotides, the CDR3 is TGCGCCAGCAGCTTGGCCTGGGGGCAAGAGGGTGAAGCTTTCTTT.

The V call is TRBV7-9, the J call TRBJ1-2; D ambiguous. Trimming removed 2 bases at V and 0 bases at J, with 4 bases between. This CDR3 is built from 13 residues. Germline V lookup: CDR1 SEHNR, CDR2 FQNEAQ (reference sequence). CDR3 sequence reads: CASSLSANYGYTF. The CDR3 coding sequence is TGTGCCAGCAGCTTATCGGCTAACTATGGCTACACCTTC.

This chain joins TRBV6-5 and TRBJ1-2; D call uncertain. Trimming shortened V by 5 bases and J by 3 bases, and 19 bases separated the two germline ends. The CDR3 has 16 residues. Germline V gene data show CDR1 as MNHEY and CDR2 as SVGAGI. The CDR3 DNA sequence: TGTGCCAGCAGTGACCCCGGGCGCACCCTTCACTATGGCTACACCTTC. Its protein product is CASSDPGRTLHYGYTF.

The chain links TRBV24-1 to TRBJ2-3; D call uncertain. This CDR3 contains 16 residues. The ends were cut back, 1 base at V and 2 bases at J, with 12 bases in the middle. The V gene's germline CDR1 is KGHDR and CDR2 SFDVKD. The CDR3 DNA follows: TGTGCCACCAGTGATTTCGGGCAGCCAGACACAGATACGCAGTATTTT. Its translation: CATSDFGQPDTDTQYF.

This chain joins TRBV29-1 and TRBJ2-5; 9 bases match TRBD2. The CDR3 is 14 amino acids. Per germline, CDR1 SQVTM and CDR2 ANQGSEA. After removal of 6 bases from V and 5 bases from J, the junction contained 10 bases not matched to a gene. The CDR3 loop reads CSVVGSGGYETQYF. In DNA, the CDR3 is TGCAGCGTGGTAGGAAGCGGGGGGTACGAGACCCAGTACTTC.

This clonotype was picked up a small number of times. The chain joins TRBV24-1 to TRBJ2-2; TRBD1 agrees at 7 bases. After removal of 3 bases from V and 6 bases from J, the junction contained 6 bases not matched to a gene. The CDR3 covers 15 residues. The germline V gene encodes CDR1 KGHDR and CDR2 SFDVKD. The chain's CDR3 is CATSDHNRGPGELFF. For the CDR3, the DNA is TGTGCCACCAGTGATCACAACAGGGGACCCGGGGAGCTGTTTTTT.

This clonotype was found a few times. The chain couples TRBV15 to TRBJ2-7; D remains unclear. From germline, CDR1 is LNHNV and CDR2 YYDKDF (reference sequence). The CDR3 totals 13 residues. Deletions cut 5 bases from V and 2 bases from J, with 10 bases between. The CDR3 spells CATSPRRPYEQYF. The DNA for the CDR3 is TGTGCCACCAGCCCCCGCCGGCCCTACGAGCAGTACTTC.

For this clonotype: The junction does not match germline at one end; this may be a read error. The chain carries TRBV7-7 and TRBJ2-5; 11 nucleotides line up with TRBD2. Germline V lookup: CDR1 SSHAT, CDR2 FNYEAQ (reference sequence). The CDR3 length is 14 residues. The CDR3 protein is CASSPGTSGGPQYF. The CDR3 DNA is TGTGCTAGCAGCCCCGGGACTAGCGGCGGTCCCCAGTACTTC.

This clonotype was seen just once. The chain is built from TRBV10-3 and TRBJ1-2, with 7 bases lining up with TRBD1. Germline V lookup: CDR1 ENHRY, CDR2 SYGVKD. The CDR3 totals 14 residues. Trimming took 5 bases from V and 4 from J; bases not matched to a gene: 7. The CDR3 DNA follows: TGTGCCATCAGTATACAGGGGTACATCTATGGCTACACCTTC. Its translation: CAISIQGYIYGYTF.

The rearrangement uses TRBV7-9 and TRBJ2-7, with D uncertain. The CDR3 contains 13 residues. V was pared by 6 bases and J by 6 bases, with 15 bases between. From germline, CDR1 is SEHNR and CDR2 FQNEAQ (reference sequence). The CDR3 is CASSESDVLEQYF. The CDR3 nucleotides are TGTGCCAGCAGTGAATCGGACGTCCTCGAGCAGTACTTC.

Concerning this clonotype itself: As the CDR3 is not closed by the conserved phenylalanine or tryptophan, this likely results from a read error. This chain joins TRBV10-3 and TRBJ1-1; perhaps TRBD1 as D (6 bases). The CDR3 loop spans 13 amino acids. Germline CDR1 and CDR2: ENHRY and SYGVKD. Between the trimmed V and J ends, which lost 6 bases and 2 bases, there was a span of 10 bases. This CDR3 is CAIRLQGNTEAFL. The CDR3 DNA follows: TGTGCCATCAGATTACAGGGAAACACTGAAGCTTTCCTT.

The CDR3 bases are TGTGCCAGCAGTCGGGACAGGCAAACCTATGGCTACACCTTC. Translating gives CASSRDRQTYGYTF. The chain joins TRBV6-1 to TRBJ1-2, with TRBD1 matching 8 bases. The CDR3 totals 14 residues. Germline V gives CDR1 MNHNS, CDR2 SASEGT. V shed 5 bases, J shed 4 bases, and the junction held 6 bases outside the gene matches.

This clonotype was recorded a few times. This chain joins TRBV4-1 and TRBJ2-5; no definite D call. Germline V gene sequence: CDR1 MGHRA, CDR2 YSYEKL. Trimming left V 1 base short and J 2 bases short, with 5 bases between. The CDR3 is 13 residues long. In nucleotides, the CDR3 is TGCGCCAGCAGCCAAGTCCATCAAGAGACCCAGTACTTC. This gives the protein CASSQVHQETQYF.